This T cell receptor beta chain was obtained from a study of T-cell reconstitution after alpha-beta-depleted transplantation in children. Germline values: CDR1 LGHDT, CDR2 YNNKEL (reference sequence). V lost 3 bases, J lost 1 base, and 12 bases lay in between. The CDR3 runs 15 residues. Whole-study findings and limits: By about two months after transplant, alpha-beta T cells reportedly arose from several hundred graft clones that had expanded. Newly produced T cells mostly provided counts and TCRbeta diversity after one year, as hyperexpanded clones declined.

Researchers prepared the TCRbeta library using unique molecular identifiers, the study reports. Each CDR3 protein gets one entry after TCRdb re-called the PCR reads with MiXCR. The sample lists some 550,000 distinct CDR3 sequences, about 23% occurring once. This clonotype was observed at least ten times. Its antigen is as yet unknown. Sample: PBMCs, mostly from graft donor cells, taken 360 days after TCRalphabeta/CD19-depleted stem cell transplant. The TCR originated in a boy less than two years old who had a stem cell transplant for acute myeloid leukemia, so the T cells may come from the graft donor. The chain is built from TRBV3-1 and TRBJ1-1, with D unclear. CDR3 DNA: TGTGCCAGCAGCCACTTCACCTACTCGAACACTGAAGCTTTCTTT. Translating it yields CASSHFTYSNTEAFF. Full variable domain (outside the CDR3, taken from reference TRBV3-1 and TRBJ1-1): DTAVSQTPKYLVTQMGNDKSIKCEQNLGHDTMYWYKQDSKKFLKIMFSYNNKELIINETVPNRFSPKSPDKAHLNLHINSLELGDSAVYFCASSHFTYSNTEAFFGQGTRLTVV.